This T cell receptor beta chain was sequenced during a study of preoperative IRX-2 immunotherapy in early breast cancer. Specified treatment: preoperative locoregional IRX-2 cytokine immunotherapy. This phase Ib study tested locoregional IRX-2 cytokine immunotherapy given before surgery. The CDR3 consists of 15 residues. The germline V gene has CDR1 SGHTA and CDR2 FQGNSA. V shed 4 bases, J shed 5 bases, and the junction held 8 bases outside the gene matches. Measured with immunoSEQ multiplex PCR; TCRdb has only the in-frame clones, and not every one. This table has approximately 24,000 clones, around 89% appearing once.

Sequenced material: tumor tissue, taken after IRX-2 immunotherapy. The clonotype was recovered from a human donor with breast cancer. J is TRBJ2-5 and V is TRBV7-2; TRBD1 matches at 9 bases. CDR3 loop: CASSSWTGASETQYF. CDR3 sequence (DNA): TGTGCCAGCAGCTCCTGGACAGGGGCAAGCGAGACCCAGTACTTC.